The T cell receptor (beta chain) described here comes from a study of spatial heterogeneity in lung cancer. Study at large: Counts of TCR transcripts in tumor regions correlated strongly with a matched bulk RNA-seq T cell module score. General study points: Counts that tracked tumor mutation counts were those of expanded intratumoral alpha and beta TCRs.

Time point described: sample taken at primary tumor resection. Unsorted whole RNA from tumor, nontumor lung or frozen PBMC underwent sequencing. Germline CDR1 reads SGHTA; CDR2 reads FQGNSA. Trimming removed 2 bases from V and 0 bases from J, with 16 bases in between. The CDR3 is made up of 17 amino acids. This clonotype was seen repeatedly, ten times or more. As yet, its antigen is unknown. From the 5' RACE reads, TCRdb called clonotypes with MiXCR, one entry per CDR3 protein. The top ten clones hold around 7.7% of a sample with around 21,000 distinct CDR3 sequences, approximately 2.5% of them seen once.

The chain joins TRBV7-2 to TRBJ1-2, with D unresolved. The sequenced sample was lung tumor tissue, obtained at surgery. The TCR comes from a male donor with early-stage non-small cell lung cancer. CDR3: CASSLMLAASPNYGYTF. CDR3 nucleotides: TGTGCCAGCAGCTTAATGTTGGCAGCCTCTCCTAACTATGGCTACACCTTC. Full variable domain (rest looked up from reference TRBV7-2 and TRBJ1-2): GAGVSQSPSNKVTEKGKDVELRCDPISGHTALYWYRQSLGQGLEFLIYFQGNSAPDKSGLPSDRFSAERTGGSVSTLTIQRTQQEDSAVYLCASSLMLAASPNYGYTFGSGTRLTVV.